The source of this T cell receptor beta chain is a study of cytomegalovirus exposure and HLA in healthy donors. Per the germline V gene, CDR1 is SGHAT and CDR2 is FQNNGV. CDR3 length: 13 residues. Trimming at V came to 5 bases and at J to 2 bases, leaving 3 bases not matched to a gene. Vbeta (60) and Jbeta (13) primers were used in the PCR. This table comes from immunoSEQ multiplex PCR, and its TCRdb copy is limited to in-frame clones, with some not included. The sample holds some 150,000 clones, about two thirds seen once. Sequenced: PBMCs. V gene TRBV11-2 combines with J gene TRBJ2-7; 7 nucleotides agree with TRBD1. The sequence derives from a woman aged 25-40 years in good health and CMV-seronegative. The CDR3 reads CASSRTGAYEQYF. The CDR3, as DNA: TGTGCCAGCAGCCGTACAGGGGCCTACGAGCAGTACTTC.